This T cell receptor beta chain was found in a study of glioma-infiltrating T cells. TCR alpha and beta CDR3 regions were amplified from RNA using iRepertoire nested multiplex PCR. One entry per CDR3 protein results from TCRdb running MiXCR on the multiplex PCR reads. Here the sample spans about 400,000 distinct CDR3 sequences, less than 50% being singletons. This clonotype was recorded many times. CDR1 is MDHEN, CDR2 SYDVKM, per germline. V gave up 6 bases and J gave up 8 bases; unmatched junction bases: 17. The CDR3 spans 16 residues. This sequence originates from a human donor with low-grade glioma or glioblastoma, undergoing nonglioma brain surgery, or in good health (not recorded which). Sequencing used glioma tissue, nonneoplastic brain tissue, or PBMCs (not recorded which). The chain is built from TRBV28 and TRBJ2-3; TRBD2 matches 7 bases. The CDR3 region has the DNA TGTGCCAGCAGACCTCCTTTAGCGGGTCCTGCGGCTACGCAGTATTTT. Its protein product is CASRPPLAGPAATQYF.